This T cell receptor (beta chain) comes out of a study of T-cell memory formation after mild COVID-19. General study findings and limits: Second-wave clones reaching peak frequency on day 37 lacked confirmed SARS-CoV-2 specificity.

TCRdb re-called the 5' RACE reads with MiXCR, one entry per CDR3 protein. This table has some 130,000 distinct CDR3 sequences, less than 25% appearing once. The CDR3 is made up of 16 amino acids. Germline-derived CDR1 and CDR2 are SEHNR and FQNEAQ (reference sequence). Trimming took 2 bases from V and 4 from J; bases not matched to a gene: 4. A word on this clonotype: Antigen: not known.

Sequencing used PBMCs or a T cell subset sorted from them (not recorded which). V usage is TRBV7-9 and J usage is TRBJ2-1; 11 positions match TRBD2. This TCR was sampled from an adult woman who had mild COVID-19 (a few samples of this study predate the infection). Cell type and time point are not known. The CDR3 region is CASSLPGLAEYNEQFF. In DNA form, the CDR3 reads TGTGCCAGCAGCTTACCGGGACTAGCGGAATACAATGAGCAGTTCTTC.